Listed here is a single T cell receptor (beta chain). These data originate in a study of blood T cell repertoires in COVID-19. The overall study: Nucleic acid was either cDNA or gDNA, and it came from T cells, B-cell-depleted T cells, or PBMCs.

TCRdb's table, derived via immunoSEQ multiplex PCR, lists solely in-frame clones and lacks some. The top ten hold 4% to 4.5% of the sample, which has 200,000 to 300,000 clones, around 84% seen once. CDR1 is MGHRA, CDR2 YSYEKL, per germline. V gave up 4 bases and J gave up 2 bases, with 21 bases separating them. The CDR3 is 17 amino acids. The receptor was isolated from a man aged 60-69 years with acute or convalescent COVID-19. The chain has TRBV4-1 and TRBJ2-7, with a tentative D call TRBD2 (7 bases). The sequenced material came from peripheral blood. This CDR3 reads CASSPGASGGGAYEQYF. The CDR3, as DNA: TGCGCCAGCAGCCCAGGGGCGTCCGGCGGGGGCGCCTACGAGCAGTACTTC.